Listed below are T cell receptor beta chains from one sample, sequenced in a study of shared clonotypes between healthy human individuals. Using immunoSEQ multiplex PCR, the repertoire was profiled, and TCRdb retains in-frame clones only, with some absent. The profile covers roughly 490,000 clones, with 79% appearing a single time and more than 10% taken by the ten largest. The sample was PBMCs. The receptors were gathered from a woman between 35 and 50 years old in good health. Some clones in this sample may be carry-over from other donors' samples. Each CDR3 is given with its conserved first and last residue. Each record gives: D gene, V gene, clone size, J gene, CDR3 protein, CDR3 DNA. A D gene is named only where the DNA matches it firmly. Size is omitted from some rows. Given values are once, few, many or a class for expanded clones.

D: -; V: TRBV6-5; size: -; J: TRBJ2-3; CDR3: CASSYSKNPTDTQYF; DNA: TGTGCCAGCAGTTACTCGAAAAACCCCACAGATACGCAGTATTTT
D: -; V: TRBV25-1; size: -; J: TRBJ2-6; CDR3: CASSYGTGANVLTF; DNA: TGTGCCAGCAGTTATGGGACTGGGGCCAACGTCCTGACTTTC
D: -; V: TRBV21-1; size: -; J: TRBJ2-3; CDR3: CASSKGGVTDTQYF; DNA: TGTGCCAGCAGCAAAGGGGGGGTCACAGATACGCAGTATTTT
D: -; V: TRBV5-6; size: many; J: TRBJ2-7; CDR3: CASSYQQGPYEQYF; DNA: TGTGCCAGCAGCTATCAGCAGGGGCCCTACGAGCAGTACTTC
D: -; V: TRBV2; size: -; J: TRBJ2-2; CDR3: CASSYPGTGELFF; DNA: TGTGCCAGCAGTTATCCGGGAACCGGGGAGCTGTTTTTT
D: TRBD2; V: TRBV28; size: -; J: TRBJ2-7; CDR3: CASSLTLGEGSYEQYF; DNA: TGTGCCAGCAGTTTGACGCTTGGGGAGGGCTCCTACGAGCAGTACTTC
D: TRBD1; V: TRBV5-1; size: -; J: TRBJ2-2; CDR3: CASSFDTGGTGELFF; DNA: TGCGCCAGCAGCTTCGACACAGGGGGCACCGGGGAGCTGTTTTTT
D: -; V: TRBV29-1; size: -; J: TRBJ2-7; CDR3: CSVEVPEGGVYEQYF; DNA: TGCAGCGTTGAAGTCCCAGAGGGGGGTGTATACGAGCAGTACTTC
D: TRBD1; V: TRBV6-1; size: -; J: TRBJ2-7; CDR3: CASSEVQGFYEQYF; DNA: TGTGCCAGCAGTGAAGTACAGGGGTTCTACGAGCAGTACTTC
D: TRBD2; V: TRBV4-2; size: once; J: TRBJ2-1; CDR3: CASSQRAGEPDEQFF; DNA: TGTGCCAGCAGCCAACGGGCGGGAGAACCGGATGAGCAGTTCTTC
D: -; V: TRBV28; size: few; J: TRBJ1-5; CDR3: CASSSDQPQHF; DNA: TGTGCCAGCAGTTCAGATCAGCCCCAGCATTTT
D: -; V: TRBV28; size: -; J: TRBJ1-5; CDR3: CASSLSAGHQPQHF; DNA: TGTGCCAGCAGTTTATCGGCTGGTCATCAGCCCCAGCATTTT
D: TRBD1; V: TRBV19; size: -; J: TRBJ2-7; CDR3: CASRSGQGTYEQYF; DNA: TGTGCCAGTAGGTCGGGACAGGGTACCTACGAGCAGTACTTC
D: TRBD1; V: TRBV10-2; size: -; J: TRBJ1-2; CDR3: CASAGQGNYGYTF; DNA: TGCGCCAGCGCTGGACAGGGAAACTATGGCTACACCTTC
D: -; V: TRBV19; size: few; J: TRBJ1-4; CDR3: CASSVRRNEKLFF; DNA: TGTGCCAGTAGTGTACGAAGGAATGAAAAACTGTTTTTT
D: -; V: TRBV28; size: -; J: TRBJ2-6; CDR3: CASSLQGPNVLTF; DNA: TGTGCCAGCAGTCTACAGGGTCCCAACGTCCTGACTTTC
D: -; V: TRBV6-5; size: -; J: TRBJ1-2; CDR3: CASSPPGTPNYGYTF; DNA: TGTGCCAGCAGTCCCCCAGGGACCCCTAACTATGGCTACACCTTC
D: TRBD1; V: TRBV6-4; size: -; J: TRBJ2-6; CDR3: CASSDSTGTGANVLTF; DNA: TGTGCCAGCAGTGACTCGACAGGGACAGGGGCCAACGTCCTGACTTTC
D: TRBD2; V: TRBV27; size: -; J: TRBJ2-1; CDR3: CASRSGTSGRVNEQFF; DNA: TGTGCCAGCAGATCCGGGACTAGCGGGAGGGTCAATGAGCAGTTCTTC
D: -; V: TRBV7-3; size: once; J: TRBJ2-1; CDR3: CASSPSGSYNEQFF; DNA: TGTGCCAGCAGCCCTTCCGGGTCCTACAATGAGCAGTTCTTC
D: -; V: TRBV10-3; size: -; J: TRBJ1-1; CDR3: CATAGGHTNTEAFF; DNA: TGTGCCACTGCAGGAGGGCACACGAACACTGAAGCTTTCTTT
D: -; V: TRBV7-3; size: -; J: TRBJ2-3; CDR3: CASSASASTDTQYF; DNA: TGTGCCAGCAGCGCCTCTGCATCCACAGATACGCAGTATTTT
D: TRBD1; V: TRBV5-1; size: few; J: TRBJ2-5; CDR3: CASSLEGRGRVETQYF; DNA: TGCGCCAGCAGCTTGGAGGGCAGGGGGCGCGTAGAGACCCAGTACTTC
D: -; V: TRBV29-1; size: -; J: TRBJ1-1; CDR3: CSVEVGSGNTEAFF; DNA: TGCAGCGTTGAAGTCGGCAGCGGGAACACTGAAGCTTTCTTT
D: -; V: TRBV28; size: once; J: TRBJ2-1; CDR3: CASRALYREQFF; DNA: TGTGCCAGCAGGGCCCTCTACCGGGAGCAGTTCTTC
D: -; V: TRBV7-2; size: -; J: TRBJ2-1; CDR3: CASSFGDRNEQFF; DNA: TGTGCCAGCAGCTTTGGGGACCGCAATGAGCAGTTCTTC
D: TRBD2; V: TRBV6-4; size: -; J: TRBJ2-3; CDR3: CASSNEAGEWGTDTQYF; DNA: TGTGCCAGCAGTAACGAGGCGGGAGAGTGGGGCACAGATACGCAGTATTTT
D: TRBD1; V: TRBV28; size: few; J: TRBJ1-1; CDR3: CASSAPTGGRNTEAFF; DNA: TGTGCCAGCAGTGCCCCAACAGGGGGCCGGAACACTGAAGCTTTCTTT
D: -; V: TRBV7-2; size: -; J: TRBJ1-2; CDR3: CASSLGRDYGYTF; DNA: TGTGCCAGCAGCTTAGGCCGAGACTATGGCTACACCTTC
D: TRBD1; V: TRBV14; size: -; J: TRBJ2-2; CDR3: CASSQGQWGLTGELFF; DNA: TGTGCCAGCAGCCAGGGACAGTGGGGTCTCACCGGGGAGCTGTTTTTT
D: -; V: TRBV7-8; size: -; J: TRBJ2-1; CDR3: CASSSTNHDGNEQFF; DNA: TGTGCCAGCAGCTCCACAAACCACGATGGTAATGAGCAGTTCTTC
D: -; V: TRBV27; size: -; J: TRBJ2-7; CDR3: CASSSACSYEQYF; DNA: TGTGCCAGCAGTTCGGCCTGCTCCTACGAGCAGTACTTC
D: -; V: TRBV30; size: -; J: TRBJ2-7; CDR3: CAWSWGYEQYF; DNA: TGTGCCTGGAGTTGGGGCTACGAGCAGTACTTC
D: -; V: TRBV9; size: -; J: TRBJ2-3; CDR3: CASSVEVDTSTDTQYF; DNA: TGTGCCAGCAGCGTAGAGGTCGATACTAGCACAGATACGCAGTATTTT
D: TRBD1; V: TRBV7-8; size: once; J: TRBJ2-6; CDR3: CASWGQGGHLAGANVLTF; DNA: TGTGCCAGCTGGGGCCAAGGGGGCCATCTCGCTGGGGCCAACGTCCTGACTTTC
D: -; V: TRBV19; size: -; J: TRBJ2-7; CDR3: CASSPTTTYEQYF; DNA: TGTGCCAGTAGTCCAACCACTACCTACGAGCAGTACTTC
D: -; V: TRBV11-2; size: few; J: TRBJ1-4; CDR3: CASSLVETKLFF; DNA: TGTGCCAGCAGCTTAGTAGAAACGAAACTGTTTTTT
D: TRBD1; V: TRBV7-3; size: -; J: TRBJ2-7; CDR3: CASSNPGTDYEQYF; DNA: TGTGCCAGCAGCAACCCCGGGACAGACTACGAGCAGTACTTC
D: -; V: TRBV2; size: -; J: TRBJ2-3; CDR3: CASSEVLAGTDTQYF; DNA: TGTGCCAGCAGTGAAGTACTAGCTGGCACAGATACGCAGTATTTT
D: -; V: TRBV5-4; size: -; J: TRBJ2-3; CDR3: CASRPPGTSTDTQYF; DNA: TGTGCCAGCAGACCCCCCGGGACTAGCACAGATACGCAGTATTTT
D: TRBD2; V: TRBV18; size: -; J: TRBJ2-2; CDR3: CASSPSLAGGITGELFF; DNA: TGTGCCAGCTCACCGTCGCTAGCGGGAGGTATCACCGGGGAGCTGTTTTTT
D: -; V: TRBV7-9; size: few; J: TRBJ1-5; CDR3: CASSLAGSQPQHF; DNA: TGTGCCAGCAGCTTAGCCGGGAGCCAGCCCCAGCATTTT
D: -; V: TRBV28; size: -; J: TRBJ1-5; CDR3: CASSSQVGDNQPQHF; DNA: TGTGCCAGCAGTTCACAGGTCGGTGACAATCAGCCCCAGCATTTT
D: TRBD2; V: TRBV5-1; size: -; J: TRBJ2-2; CDR3: CASSLEGLGNTGELFF; DNA: TGCGCCAGCAGCTTGGAGGGACTAGGTAACACCGGGGAGCTGTTTTTT
D: TRBD1; V: TRBV5-1; size: -; J: TRBJ2-3; CDR3: CASRSGQSTDTQYF; DNA: TGCGCCAGCAGGTCGGGACAGAGCACAGATACGCAGTATTTT
D: -; V: TRBV15; size: few; J: TRBJ2-3; CDR3: CATSSAVGPDTQYF; DNA: TGTGCCACCAGCAGTGCGGTGGGGCCAGATACGCAGTATTTT
D: TRBD1; V: TRBV5-1; size: -; J: TRBJ1-2; CDR3: CASSDPPGQGWDF; DNA: TGCGCCAGCAGCGACCCCCCGGGACAGGGGTGGGACTTC
D: -; V: TRBV6-5; size: -; J: TRBJ1-3; CDR3: CASSSRGLGNTIYF; DNA: TGTGCCAGCAGTTCGAGAGGATTGGGGAACACCATATATTTT
D: TRBD1; V: TRBV28; size: -; J: TRBJ2-7; CDR3: CASSLFGTGAREQYF; DNA: TGTGCCAGCAGTTTATTCGGGACAGGGGCCAGGGAGCAGTACTTC
D: -; V: TRBV29-1; size: -; J: TRBJ2-1; CDR3: CSVEAYTTYNEQFF; DNA: TGCAGCGTTGAAGCCTACACTACTTACAATGAGCAGTTCTTC
D: -; V: TRBV5-5; size: -; J: TRBJ2-7; CDR3: CASSLGPQGSGYF; DNA: TGTGCCAGCAGCTTGGGGCCTCAGGGGAGTGGGTACTTC
D: TRBD1; V: TRBV23-1; size: -; J: TRBJ1-4; CDR3: CASSQVTGENEKLFF; DNA: TGCGCCAGCTCCCAAGTGACAGGGGAAAATGAAAAACTGTTTTTT
D: -; V: TRBV7-2; size: -; J: TRBJ1-3; CDR3: CASSPTRAGNTIYF; DNA: TGTGCCAGCAGCCCCACGAGGGCTGGAAACACCATATATTTT
D: TRBD2; V: TRBV11-2; size: -; J: TRBJ2-5; CDR3: CASSLGSGGPETQYF; DNA: TGTGCCAGCAGCTTAGGGTCGGGAGGGCCCGAGACCCAGTACTTC